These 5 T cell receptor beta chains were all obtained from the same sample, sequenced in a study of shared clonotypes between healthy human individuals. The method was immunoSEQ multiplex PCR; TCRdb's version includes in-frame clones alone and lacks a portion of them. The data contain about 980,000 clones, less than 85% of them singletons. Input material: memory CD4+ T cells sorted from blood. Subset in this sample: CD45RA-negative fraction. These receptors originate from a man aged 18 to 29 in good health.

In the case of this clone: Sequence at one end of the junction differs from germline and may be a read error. The CDR3 reads CASSQGTSGRSDTQYF. DNA of the CDR3: TGCGCCAGCAGCCAAGGGACTAGCGGGAGATCAGATACGCAGTATTTT. This chain uses TRBV11-2 with TRBJ2-3, with TRBD2 matching 14 bases. Germline values: CDR1 SGHAT, CDR2 FQNNGV. This CDR3 has 16 amino acids.

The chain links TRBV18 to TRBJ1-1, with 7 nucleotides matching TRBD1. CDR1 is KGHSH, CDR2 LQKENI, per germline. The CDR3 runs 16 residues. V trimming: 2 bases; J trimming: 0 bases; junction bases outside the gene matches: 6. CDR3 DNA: TGTGCCAGCTCACCAGCGCCAGGGGGATTGAACACTGAAGCTTTCTTT. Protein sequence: CASSPAPGGLNTEAFF.

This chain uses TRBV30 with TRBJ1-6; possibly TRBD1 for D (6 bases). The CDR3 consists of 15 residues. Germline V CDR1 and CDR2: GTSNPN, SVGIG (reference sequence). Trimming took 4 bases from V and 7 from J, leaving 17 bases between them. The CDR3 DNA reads TGTGCCTGGATAGTGGGGGGCTCATCCAATTCACCCCTCCACTTT. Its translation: CAWIVGGSSNSPLHF.

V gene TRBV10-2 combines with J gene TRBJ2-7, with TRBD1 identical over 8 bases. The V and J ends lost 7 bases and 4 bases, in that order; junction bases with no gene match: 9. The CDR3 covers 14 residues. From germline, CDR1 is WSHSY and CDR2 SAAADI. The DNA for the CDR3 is TGCGCCAGCAAAGGGCAGGGGGCGAGTTACGAGCAGTACTTC. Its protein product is CASKGQGASYEQYF.

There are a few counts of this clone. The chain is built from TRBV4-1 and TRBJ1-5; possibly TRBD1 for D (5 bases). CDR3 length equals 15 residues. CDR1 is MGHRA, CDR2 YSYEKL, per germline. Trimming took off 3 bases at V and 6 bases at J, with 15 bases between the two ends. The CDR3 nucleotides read TGCGCCAGCAGCCAGGGTCCAGGGTTTGGTCAGCCCCAGCATTTT. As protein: CASSQGPGFGQPQHF.